This is a list of T cell receptor beta chains from one sample in a study of low-dose radiotherapy and immunotherapy resistance in tumors. TCRdb used MiXCR to reprocess the reads, holding one entry per CDR3 protein. The profile shows tens of thousands of distinct CDR3 sequences, around 34% of them singletons. The specimen was PBMCs, collected after low-dose radiotherapy plus immunotherapy. The receptors derive from a male donor with rectosigmoid adenocarcinoma. Each CDR3 is given with its conserved first and last residue. Size is omitted from some rows. Given values are once, few, many or a class for expanded clones.

v_gene,len,abundance,CDR3aa
TRBV5-1,14,many,CASSEGQGGYEQYF
TRBV3-1,15,many,CASSQPGALTREAFF
TRBV6-2/TRBV6-3,15,medium-sized,CASSRQGGSSYEQYF
TRBV12-3/TRBV12-4,14,many,CASSLGDSNQPQHF
TRBV29-1,13,.,CSVVTGTTYEQYF
TRBV19,17,many,CASKLGQGSVGYQPQHF
TRBV19,13,many,CASTDGGPYEQYF
TRBV3-1,14,few,CASSQRSGGHEQYF
TRBV28,14,many,CASSSSGTNYGYTF
TRBV18,17,many,CASSPYPEGSSGNTIYF
TRBV28,14,medium-sized,CASSLGSVRQPQHF
TRBV4-3,16,many,CASSIGLGAVSPEAFF
TRBV6-8,14,few,CASGTGTTKNIQYF
TRBV19,15,many,CASSPWPRMNTEAFF
TRBV7-2,13,many,CASSAQRGTEAFF
TRBV7-9,13,many,CASSLLVNTEAFF
TRBV10-2,13,.,CASSADRQETQYF
TRBV2,20,.,CASSDRPRREAGHSYNEQFF
TRBV29-1,10,many,CSVQGLEGDF
TRBV28,16,few,CASSLYGGRAPHEQYF
TRBV4-3,17,many,CASSQDPDTQRGQPQHF
TRBV12-3/TRBV12-4,16,many,CASSLASTGYSYEQYF
TRBV20-1,13,many,CSAPDRVIYEQYF
TRBV5-3,14,.,CASSEVSGTGELFF
TRBV6-8,14,few,CASRTRGSNQPQHF
TRBV28,13,.,CASSFGQGYEQYF
TRBV2,15,.,CASLPGTGMNTEAFF
TRBV12-3/TRBV12-4,12,many,CASSPYGNTIYF
TRBV6-4,17,.,CASSDWDRVGSNEKLFF
TRBV6-2/TRBV6-3,14,.,CASSGTGASYEQYF
TRBV6-1,13,.,CASSEVRDRTQYF
TRBV20-1,14,many,CSARGLVGAYEQYF
TRBV6-6,14,many,CASSFGIGGETQYF
TRBV14,13,many,CASSRTAGNTIYF
TRBV7-2,14,many,CASSLIAGNNEQFF
TRBV28,15,.,CASFPTGTTYNEQFF
TRBV28,20,many,CASSSLLEGRKRLAKNIQYF
TRBV29-1,16,many,CSVGGGKETSYNEQFF
TRBV26,14,few,CASSRGQGTYEQYF
TRBV3-1,16,.,CASSRQISSYNSPLHF
TRBV7-6,14,many,CASSFEYVGGELFF
TRBV28,14,.,CASSIGGNTGELFF
TRBV11-2,16,many,CASSPAEGQGRNEQFF
TRBV19,14,many,CASSDGRRGNIQYF
TRBV12-3/TRBV12-4,13,once,CASRSQGNTEAFF
TRBV6-2/TRBV6-3,14,many,CASNSGGARNIQYF
TRBV7-3,14,many,CASSLAGGGYEQYF
TRBV6-2/TRBV6-3,15,many,CASTHGSGRQETQYF
TRBV18,15,many,CASSPGRSGANVLTF
TRBV6-2/TRBV6-3,14,.,CASSPAGRTYEQYF
TRBV5-1,15,.,CASTLLGGAGTEAFF
TRBV29-1,13,.,CSVGRGGDQPQHF
TRBV11-2,14,few,CASRAPGRAYEQYF
TRBV7-8,17,many,CASSSYRTGRGDYEQYF
TRBV5-8,14,many,CASSFRTGGTEAFF
TRBV28,18,.,CASSLLPARVAGLYEQYF
TRBV4-3,17,many,CASSHILQEGSNQPQHF
TRBV3-1,16,.,CASSQEGTSPPDTQYF